What follows are 17 T cell receptor beta chains derived from one specimen sequenced in a study of blood T cells in healthy people across ages. A J-beta primer mix and a sample-barcoded 5' primer were used in a second PCR of about 7 to 12 cycles. Via MiXCR, TCRdb re-called the 5' RACE reads, giving one row per CDR3 protein. The sample holds roughly 1,000,000 distinct CDR3 sequences, approximately 25% seen once. This same sample was also taken into another study, of T cells of mothers and their children.

Sequencing was performed on blood. These receptor sequences come from a girl between 2 and 10 years old in good health.

V is TRBV29-1 and J is TRBJ1-1; 8 bases are shared with TRBD1. The germline gives CDR1 SQVTM, CDR2 ANQGSEA. V was pared by 5 bases and J by 4 bases, with 6 bases of the junction left unmatched. The CDR3 has 13 amino acids. CDR3 bases: TGCAGCGTTTTTCAGACAGGGGCCACTGAAGCTTTCTTT. Protein sequence: CSVFQTGATEAFF.

The chain has TRBV27 and TRBJ1-2; possible D gene TRBD1, 6 bases. The CDR3 runs 17 residues. Germline assignment: CDR1 MNHEY and CDR2 SMNVEV (reference sequence). The V end lost 5 bases, the J end lost 5 bases, and 24 bases lay between the germline ends. The CDR3 region has the DNA TGTGCCAGCAGTCCATTTGGGGGCGGCGGACAGCAATATGGCTACACCTTC. Translated: CASSPFGGGGQQYGYTF.

This chain joins TRBV7-2 and TRBJ2-7; maybe TRBD2 (5 bases). The V end lost 5 bases, the J end lost 5 bases, and 16 bases lay between the germline ends. This CDR3 spans 14 amino acids. The germline gives CDR1 SGHTA, CDR2 FQGNSA. The CDR3 protein is CASSGGPGSNEQYF. For the CDR3, the DNA is TGTGCCAGCAGCGGAGGCCCGGGCTCAAACGAGCAGTACTTC.

This rearrangement joins TRBV6-5 to TRBJ1-2; D perhaps matches TRBD1 (6 bases). The CDR3 sequence is 13 residues long. CDR1 is MNHEY and CDR2 is SVGAGI in the germline V gene. Deletions cut 6 bases from V and 3 bases from J, with 11 bases between. This CDR3 is CASSKQGHYGYTF. For the CDR3, the DNA is TGTGCCAGCAGCAAACAGGGCCACTATGGCTACACCTTC.

The chain is built from TRBV7-9 and TRBJ2-7; TRBD1 aligns across 8 bases. Germline values: CDR1 SEHNR, CDR2 FQNEAQ (reference sequence). Unmatched junction bases numbered 8, after V lost 5 bases and J lost 5 bases. The CDR3 runs 14 residues. CDR3 nucleotide sequence: TGTGCCAGCAGCCGCGGACAGGGCGAAAACGAGCAGTACTTC. This encodes CASSRGQGENEQYF.

The V and J genes are TRBV5-1 and TRBJ1-1, with D uncertain. CDR1 and CDR2 from the germline V gene are SGHRS and YFSETQ. Trimming cost V 0 bases and J 0 bases, with 12 bases left between them. This CDR3 contains 16 residues. The CDR3 loop is CASSLAPTRMNTEAFF. DNA of the CDR3: TGCGCCAGCAGCTTGGCCCCGACACGGATGAACACTGAAGCTTTCTTT.

This clonotype occurred a few times. This rearrangement joins TRBV12-3 or TRBV12-4 to TRBJ1-2; D is ambiguous. Trimming took off 5 bases at V and 7 bases at J, with 14 bases between the two ends. This CDR3 contains 13 residues. This CDR3 is CASSTAGIGGYTF. The CDR3 nucleotides read TGTGCCAGCAGTACCGCAGGTATAGGTGGCTACACCTTC.

This clonotype was recorded once. The junction departs from germline at one end; a sequencing error may be responsible. The V call is TRBV5-1, the J call TRBJ1-2, with TRBD1 as a possible D gene (5 bases). The CDR3 loop spans 17 amino acids. Germline V lookup: CDR1 SGHRS, CDR2 YFSETQ. The CDR3 sequence is CASRLETGRLRGYGYTF. DNA of the CDR3: TGTGCCAGCAGACTGGAGACGGGACGCCTGAGAGGCTATGGCTACACCTTC.

A few counts support this clonotype. The CDR3 reads CASSIVAGESVEQFF. CDR3 in DNA: TGTGCCAGTAGTATAGTGGCGGGGGAGTCGGTTGAGCAGTTCTTC. The chain combines TRBV19 with TRBJ2-1, with 7 bases matching TRBD2. The CDR3 is made up of 15 amino acids. CDR1 and CDR2 from the germline V gene are LNHDA and SQIVND (reference sequence). The J segment lost 9 bases and the V segment lost 1 base, leaving 9 bases of the junction unmatched.

This clonotype turned up a few times. J is TRBJ2-1 and V is TRBV5-6; D may be TRBD2 (5 bases). The ends were cut back, 4 bases at V and 0 bases at J, with 17 bases in the middle. CDR3 length equals 17 residues. Germline lookup yields CDR1 SGHDT and CDR2 YYEEEE. In DNA, the CDR3 is TGTGCCAGCAGCCGACGCGACGGACTGAGCTCCTACAATGAGCAGTTCTTC. It encodes CASSRRDGLSSYNEQFF.

In DNA form, the CDR3 reads TGCAGTGCTAGAGATGAAGTGGCTAGCGGGACCTATGACAATGAGCAGTTCTTC. Translating gives CSARDEVASGTYDNEQFF. The V gene is TRBV20-1, the J gene TRBJ2-1; 9 bases align to TRBD2. V gave up 0 bases and J gave up 5 bases; unmatched junction bases: 14. This CDR3 is 18 amino acids long. The germline V gene has CDR1 DFQATT and CDR2 SNEGSKA (reference sequence).

This clonotype was detected only a few times. This chain joins TRBV28 and TRBJ2-7; the D call may be TRBD1 or TRBD2 (5 bases each). Trimming took off 4 bases at V and 2 bases at J, with 12 bases between the two ends. Germline CDR1 is MDHEN and CDR2 is SYDVKM. The CDR3 sequence is 14 residues long. CDR3 protein: CASSWGRGAYEQYF. The CDR3 nucleotides are TGTGCCAGCAGTTGGGGGAGAGGGGCCTACGAGCAGTACTTC.

This clonotype came up a few times. The chain uses TRBV4-3 and TRBJ2-7; weak D call: TRBD1 (5 bases). Deletions cut 9 bases from V and 2 bases from J, with 20 bases between. The CDR3 runs to 15 residues. The germline V gene encodes CDR1 LGHNA and CDR2 YSLEER. The CDR3 nucleotides read TGCGCCAGTAGTACCAACAGGTTGGAGCCCTACGAGCAGTACTTC. This translates into CASSTNRLEPYEQYF.

V and J are TRBV7-2 and TRBJ2-3; 11 bases map to TRBD2. This CDR3 comprises 16 residues. Trimming at V came to 7 bases and at J to 5 bases, leaving 11 bases not matched to a gene. Germline CDR1 is SGHTA and CDR2 is FQGNSA. CDR3 DNA: TGTGCCAGCACGGGACTAGCGGAATATACTCGAGATACGCAGTATTTT. The encoded protein is CASTGLAEYTRDTQYF.

The V and J genes are TRBV20-1 and TRBJ2-5; 10 bases are shared with TRBD2. The CDR3 length is 11 residues. The ends lost 5 bases at V and 11 bases at J; junction bases unmatched: 5. Germline V gene lookup returns CDR1 DFQATT and CDR2 SNEGSKA (reference sequence). This CDR3 reads CSARTSGIQYF. The CDR3 DNA follows: TGCAGTGCTCGGACTAGCGGAATTCAGTACTTC.

The chain carries TRBV9 and TRBJ1-2, with TRBD1 matching 12 bases. Germline V gene data show CDR1 as SGDLS and CDR2 as YYNGEE. The CDR3 extends over 18 amino acids. Trimming took 3 bases from V and 6 from J; bases not matched to a gene: 15. For the CDR3, the DNA is TGTGCCAGCAGCGGATTTGGGACAGGGGGCATTCAGCAAGATGGCTACACCTTC. Translating gives CASSGFGTGGIQQDGYTF.

The chain uses TRBV13 and TRBJ2-1; 8 bases match TRBD2. After removal of 2 bases from V and 4 bases from J, the junction contained 13 bases not matched to a gene. This CDR3 has 18 amino acids. Germline loops: CDR1 PRHDT, CDR2 FYEKMQ (reference sequence). CDR3 DNA sequence: TGTGCCAGCAGCTTAAGACTAGCGAGGTCCGGAATTTACAATGAGCAGTTCTTC. Translating it yields CASSLRLARSGIYNEQFF.